This T cell receptor (beta chain) was obtained from a study of shared clonotypes between healthy human individuals. Points from the study as a whole: In general, naive subsets displayed greater estimated richness than memory subsets did. Rarefaction analysis demonstrated incomplete sorted-subset sequencing notwithstanding large depth.

This clone has a single count. No antigen is known for it. Assay used: immunoSEQ multiplex PCR; TCRdb lists only in-frame clones, some missing. Of 2 million to 2.5 million clones listed, less than 95% are singletons. Healthy and HIV-negative, the adult donors had no recent acute infections or vaccinations. The V gene lost 6 bases and the J gene lost 6 bases, with 18 bases spanning the gap. The CDR3 runs 14 residues. The germline V gene encodes CDR1 SQVTM and CDR2 ANQGSEA. This TCR was sampled from a man between 18 and 29 years old in good health. Some clones in this sample may be carry-over from other donors' samples. Sequencing was performed on naive CD4+ T cells from PBMCs. Noted subset: CD45RA+ positively selected. This chain connects TRBV29-1 to TRBJ1-5, with D perhaps matching TRBD1 (5 bases). This CDR3 reads CSVTVGAPSQPQHF. CDR3 DNA sequence: TGCAGCGTGACAGTAGGCGCCCCCAGTCAGCCCCAGCATTTT.